This TCR beta chain was obtained from a study of OX40 agonist ivuxolimab in advanced cancers. The CDR3 is 16 amino acids. The V gene lost 5 bases and the J gene lost 3 bases, with 17 bases spanning the gap. Germline V CDR1 and CDR2: SGHTA, FQGTGA. This clone was observed once. Profiled with immunoSEQ multiplex PCR; TCRdb holds only in-frame clones, not every one. The table lists 7,000 to 8,500 clones, 75% to 90% of them singletons, with around 67% in the top ten. The J gene is TRBJ2-1, the V gene TRBV7-3; a weak D match, TRBD2 (6 bases). This sequence was found in an adult with an advanced solid tumor such as melanoma, head and neck, liver or kidney cancer. The sample here was CD4+ or CD8+ T cells sorted from blood, taken in a trial of the OX40 agonist ivuxolimab. The CDR3 is CASSPSPGLHYNEQFF. CDR3 bases: TGTGCCAGCAGCCCCTCCCCGGGACTCCACTACAATGAGCAGTTCTTC.